A single sample gave rise to the 28 T cell receptor beta chains below, sequenced in a study of OX40 agonist ivuxolimab in advanced cancers. Produced via immunoSEQ multiplex PCR; TCRdb's table is partial and in-frame only. The sample contains about 77,000 clones, around nine tenths of which appear only once. Material: CD4+ or CD8+ T cells sorted from blood, obtained in a trial of the OX40 agonist ivuxolimab. The receptor source for this set is an adult with an advanced solid tumor such as melanoma, head and neck, liver or kidney cancer.

In this sample, this clone turned up once. The chain is built from TRBV7-3 and TRBJ2-3; 8 nucleotides line up with TRBD2. Germline V gene lookup returns CDR1 SGHTA and CDR2 FQGTGA. J was trimmed by 4 bases and V by 5 bases; bases with no gene match: 11. The length of the CDR3 is 16 residues. CDR3 amino acids: CASSSGLAGRADTQYF. CDR3 in DNA: TGTGCCAGCAGCAGTGGACTAGCTGGGAGGGCAGATACGCAGTATTTT.

The table lists this clone with a count of one. The rearrangement joins TRBV7-9 to TRBJ2-3; D remains unclear. Germline CDR1 and CDR2: SEHNR and FQNEAQ (reference sequence). V was shortened by 8 bases and J by 4 bases, with 13 bases between the two germline ends. The CDR3 is made up of 13 amino acids. The CDR3 bases are TGTGCCAGCTCCGTACACCGGGCAGATACGCAGTATTTT. Protein product: CASSVHRADTQYF.

J is TRBJ2-7 and V is TRBV27, with 7 bases that match TRBD2. The CDR3 is 14 amino acids. J was trimmed by 0 bases and V by 6 bases; bases with no gene match: 5. The germline V gene encodes CDR1 MNHEY and CDR2 SMNVEV (reference sequence). DNA for the CDR3: TGTGCCAGCAGGTGGCTAGCGGCCTCCTACGAGCAGTACTTC. Amino acids: CASRWLAASYEQYF.

This rearrangement joins TRBV5-1 to TRBJ2-1; D remains ambiguous. Germline V gene data show CDR1 as SGHRS and CDR2 as YFSETQ. This CDR3 region has 16 residues. Trimming removed 0 bases at V and 4 bases at J, with 14 bases between. CDR3 loop: CASSLAPGPTYNEQFF. The CDR3 DNA reads as TGCGCCAGCAGCTTGGCTCCGGGTCCAACATACAATGAGCAGTTCTTC. Combining the CDR3 with reference TRBV5-1 and TRBJ2-1 gives the whole variable domain KAGVTQTPRYLIKTRGQQVTLSCSPISGHRSVSWYQQTPGQGLQFLFEYFSETQRNKGNFPGRFSGRQFSNSRSEMNVSTLELGDSALYLCASSLAPGPTYNEQFFGPGTRLTVL.

The chain is built from TRBV7-9 and TRBJ2-5, with D possibly matching TRBD2 (6 bases). This CDR3 spans 15 amino acids. Trimming took 7 bases from V and 4 from J, leaving 19 bases between them. Germline-derived CDR1 and CDR2 are SEHNR and FQNEAQ (reference sequence). CDR3: CASTLSGPSLETQYF. DNA for the CDR3: TGTGCCAGCACCCTTAGCGGCCCCTCGCTAGAGACCCAGTACTTC.

The chain employs TRBV6-5 and TRBJ1-5; the match to TRBD1 covers 7 bases. Per the germline V gene, CDR1 is MNHEY and CDR2 is SVGAGI. The V gene end was trimmed by 6 bases and the J gene end by 3 bases; junction bases not matched to a gene: 2. The CDR3 sequence is 13 residues long. The CDR3 is CASRDRNNQPQHF. DNA for the CDR3: TGTGCCAGCAGGGACAGGAACAATCAGCCCCAGCATTTT.

The chain recombines TRBV28 with TRBJ1-2, with D tentatively TRBD1 (5 bases). Germline CDR1 is MDHEN and CDR2 is SYDVKM. The V end was cut by 6 bases, the J end by 8 bases, with 16 bases between. This CDR3 spans 13 amino acids. CDR3 amino acids: CASSPLDSRGYTF. CDR3 in DNA: TGTGCCAGCAGCCCCTTAGACAGTCGGGGCTACACCTTC.

The chain has TRBV10-3 and TRBJ2-7; TRBD2 agrees at 12 bases. Trimming at V came to 8 bases and at J to 4 bases, leaving 6 bases not matched to a gene. CDR1 is ENHRY and CDR2 is SYGVKD in the germline V gene. This CDR3 contains 14 residues. The CDR3 DNA is TGTGCCATCTGGACCGGGACTAGCGGGTACGAGCAGTACTTC. Its protein product is CAIWTGTSGYEQYF.

The gene calls are TRBV6-4 and TRBJ2-7; D could derive from TRBD1 or TRBD2 (5 bases each). This CDR3 spans 16 amino acids. Germline loops: CDR1 MRHNA, CDR2 SNTAGT. Trimming shortened V by 7 bases and J by 3 bases, and 22 bases separated the two germline ends. CDR3 region: CASTRSGDRDIYEQYF. CDR3 coding DNA: TGTGCCAGCACCAGATCCGGGGACCGAGATATCTACGAGCAGTACTTC.

The CDR3 DNA reads TGCGCCAGCAGCTTGGGACGGAACCAAGAGACCCAGTACTTC. The encoded protein is CASSLGRNQETQYF. The chain carries TRBV5-1 and TRBJ2-5; no clear D gene. This CDR3 is built from 14 residues. CDR1 and CDR2 (germline): SGHRS, YFSETQ. With 0 bases removed from V and 0 bases from J, the gap between germline ends came to 6 bases.

The V and J genes are TRBV7-2 and TRBJ2-7; tentative D call: TRBD1 (6 bases). Deletions cut 5 bases from V and 3 bases from J, with 14 bases between. CDR1 and CDR2 (germline): SGHTA, FQGNSA. CDR3 length: 14 amino acids. DNA for the CDR3: TGTGCCAGCAGCGCCTGGACAGCCGGCTACGAGCAGTACTTC. This translates into CASSAWTAGYEQYF.

The chain has TRBV7-2 and TRBJ2-5; TRBD2 aligns across 14 bases. The CDR3 is 15 residues long. Germline CDR1 is SGHTA and CDR2 is FQGNSA. Trimming took 5 bases from V and 5 from J; bases not matched to a gene: 4. CDR3 sequence (DNA): TGTGCCAGCAGCGCGACTAGCGGGAGGGTTGAGACCCAGTACTTC. It specifies CASSATSGRVETQYF.

V and J are TRBV28 and TRBJ1-2; D is undetermined. The V gene's germline CDR1 is MDHEN and CDR2 SYDVKM. V gave up 3 bases and J gave up 7 bases, with 9 bases separating them. This CDR3 is 12 amino acids long. The CDR3 reads CASSFGERGYTF. The CDR3 DNA sequence: TGTGCCAGCAGTTTCGGAGAGCGTGGCTACACCTTC.

CDR3 loop: CSARLLETQYF. In nucleotides, the CDR3 is TGCAGTGCTAGATTATTGGAGACCCAGTACTTC. This chain uses TRBV20-1 with TRBJ2-5; no reliable D call. Germline assignment: CDR1 DFQATT and CDR2 SNEGSKA (reference sequence). The ends were cut back, 2 bases at V and 5 bases at J, with 6 bases in the middle. The CDR3 has 11 amino acids.

Comments on this clone: The junction differs from germline at one of its ends, possibly a read error. This CDR3 is also generated by other DNA sequences in the sample. V is TRBV7-2 and J is TRBJ1-3, with D possibly TRBD1 on 6 matching bases. CDR3 length: 15 amino acids. Germline V CDR1 and CDR2: SGHTA, FQGNSA. The CDR3 region has the DNA TGTGCCAGCAGCTTAGGGCCAGGGGCTGGCAACACCATATATTTT. Protein sequence: CASSLGPGAGNTIYF.

V usage is TRBV5-1 and J usage is TRBJ2-2; 10 nucleotides line up with TRBD2. The CDR3 has 16 residues. V dropped 6 bases and J dropped 2; count of bases not matched to a gene: 7. The germline CDR1 and CDR2 sequences are SGHRS and YFSETQ. The CDR3 sequence: CASTFIAGGNTGELFF. The CDR3 nucleotides read TGCGCCAGCACCTTCATAGCGGGAGGTAACACCGGGGAGCTGTTTTTT.

V and J are TRBV9 and TRBJ2-1, with 13 bases lining up with TRBD2. With 3 bases clipped from V and 10 bases from J, the junction kept 7 bases outside the gene matches. The CDR3 is 15 residues long. CDR1 is SGDLS, CDR2 YYNGEE, per germline. CDR3 nucleotides: TGTGCCAGCAGCGGGACTAGCGGGAGTCAAGGGGAGCAGTTCTTC. This codes for CASSGTSGSQGEQFF.

The chain joins TRBV2 to TRBJ2-4; no definite D call. V was clipped by 3 bases and J by 1 base, with 4 bases between them. CDR1 is SNHLY and CDR2 is FYNNEI in the germline V gene. The CDR3 contains 13 residues. The CDR3 region has the DNA TGTGCCAGCAGTGATGAGGCCAAAAACATTCAGTACTTC. Protein product: CASSDEAKNIQYF.

The rearrangement links TRBV10-3 to TRBJ2-1; TRBD2 matches at 7 bases. Unmatched junction bases numbered 8, after V lost 1 base and J lost 8 bases. This CDR3 contains 15 residues. Per germline, CDR1 ENHRY and CDR2 SYGVKD. CDR3: CAISEFGGSFDEQFF. CDR3 coding DNA: TGTGCCATCAGTGAGTTTGGCGGGAGTTTCGATGAGCAGTTCTTC.

The count of this clone is one. The V call is TRBV15, the J call TRBJ2-1; 8 bases are a match to TRBD2. V lost 0 bases and J lost 6; bases outside the gene matches: 4. Germline V gene lookup returns CDR1 LNHNV and CDR2 YYDKDF (reference sequence). The CDR3 is made up of 15 amino acids. The CDR3 protein is CATSRDSTSGNEQFF. CDR3 DNA: TGTGCCACCAGCAGAGATAGCACTAGCGGCAATGAGCAGTTCTTC.

The chain employs TRBV14 and TRBJ2-7; 7 nucleotides align to TRBD1. The length of the CDR3 is 17 residues. The germline gives CDR1 SGHDN, CDR2 FVKESK. V trimming: 4 bases; J trimming: 4 bases; junction bases outside the gene matches: 16. The CDR3 coding sequence is TGTGCCAGCAGCCCATTATCATCGGGACAGAGGATATACGAGCAGTACTTC. Residues: CASSPLSSGQRIYEQYF.

This chain links TRBV7-2 with TRBJ2-7; D may correspond to TRBD1 or TRBD2 (6 bases each). There are 16 residues in the CDR3. Germline V gene lookup returns CDR1 SGHTA and CDR2 FQGNSA. Trimming left V 1 base short and J 7 bases short, with 20 bases between. This CDR3 is CASSLGGAGARYEQYF. CDR3 nucleotide sequence: TGTGCCAGCAGCTTAGGGGGGGCCGGGGCTCGCTATGAGCAGTACTTC.

The DNA of the CDR3 is TGTGCCAGCAGACTGCTAGCGGGAGGTTTGAATGAGCAGTTCTTC. The encoded protein is CASRLLAGGLNEQFF. The gene calls are TRBV2 and TRBJ2-1, with 11 bases fitting TRBD2. The J segment lost 7 bases and the V segment lost 6 bases, leaving 8 bases of the junction unmatched. Germline lookup yields CDR1 SNHLY and CDR2 FYNNEI. The CDR3 is 15 amino acids.

This chain links TRBV21-1 with TRBJ2-2. TRBV21-1 is labeled a pseudogene. The length of the CDR3 is 14 residues. The CDR3 here is CASSERDSGGELFF. CDR3 DNA sequence: TGTGCCAGCAGCGAGCGGGACAGCGGCGGGGAGCTGTTTTTT.

The gene calls are TRBV6-1 and TRBJ1-1; no definite D call. The CDR3 runs 13 residues. CDR1 is MNHNS, CDR2 SASEGT, per germline. V gave up 4 bases and J gave up 0 bases, with 6 bases separating them. CDR3 bases: TGTGCCAGCAGTGGTGGCATGAACACTGAAGCTTTCTTT. This sequence encodes CASSGGMNTEAFF.

The gene calls are TRBV18 and TRBJ1-3; D uncertain. CDR1 is KGHSH and CDR2 is LQKENI in the germline V gene. Trimming left V 3 bases short and J 0 bases short, with 18 bases between. The CDR3 is 18 residues long. The CDR3 nucleotides are TGTGCCAGCTCACCCTTTTCGGAGGGCCACTCCTCTGGAAACACCATATATTTT. Translation: CASSPFSEGHSSGNTIYF.

This chain links TRBV28 with TRBJ1-5; no reliable D call. Germline CDR1 reads MDHEN; CDR2 reads SYDVKM. With 2 bases removed from V and 1 base from J, the gap between germline ends came to 9 bases. This CDR3 has 15 residues. DNA for the CDR3: TGTGCCAGCAGTTTAGCCCCGCTCAGCAATCAGCCCCAGCATTTT. Translation gives CASSLAPLSNQPQHF. Based on the CDR3 plus reference TRBV28 and TRBJ1-5, the full variable domain is DVKVTQSSRYLVKRTGEKVFLECVQDMDHENMFWYRQDPGLGLRLIYFSYDVKMKEKGDIPEGYSVSREKKERFSLILESASTNQTSMYLCASSLAPLSNQPQHFGDGTRLSIL.

The chain couples TRBV4-1 to TRBJ1-1; the match to TRBD1 covers 7 bases. From germline, CDR1 is MGHRA and CDR2 YSYEKL. This CDR3 contains 15 residues. V gave up 2 bases and J gave up 2 bases; unmatched junction bases: 5. As DNA, the CDR3 is TGCGCCAGCAGCCAAAGGTACAGGGGAAACACTGAAGCTTTCTTT. This translates into CASSQRYRGNTEAFF.